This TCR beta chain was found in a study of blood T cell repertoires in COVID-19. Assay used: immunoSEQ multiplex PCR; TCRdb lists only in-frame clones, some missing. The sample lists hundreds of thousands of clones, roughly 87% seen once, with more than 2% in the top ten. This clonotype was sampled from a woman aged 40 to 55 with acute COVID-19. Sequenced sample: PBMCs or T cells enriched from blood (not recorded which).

The CDR3 coding sequence is TGTGCTAGTGGTTTGGTACTCAAACAGGGGGCAGGGGGCTACACCTTC. It is translated as CASGLVLKQGAGGYTF. This chain connects TRBV12-5 to TRBJ1-2; 9 bases are a match to TRBD1. The J segment lost 8 bases and the V segment lost 0 bases, leaving 10 bases of the junction unmatched. This CDR3 is built from 16 residues. Germline values: CDR1 LGHNT, CDR2 FRNRAP.